What follows are 20 T cell receptor beta chains derived from one specimen sequenced in a study of read filtering for tumor transcriptome and immune sequencing. This library used around 0.4 ug RNA and molecular barcoded adaptors spanning alpha/delta and beta/gamma chains. TCRdb analysed the reads with MiXCR anew, one entry per CDR3 protein. The sample holds 50,000 or so distinct CDR3 sequences, roughly an eighth seen once. Sequencing was carried out using a population of CD138-negative cells sorted from bone marrow. The receptors were gathered from a donor older than 35 with multiple myeloma.

This clonotype has at least ten counts. The chain carries TRBV5-4 and TRBJ2-1; D not certain. The CDR3 loop spans 15 amino acids. The V end was cut by 1 base, the J end by 8 bases, with 16 bases between. From germline, CDR1 is SGHNT and CDR2 YYREEE (reference sequence). This CDR3 reads CASSLPGDLRHEQFF. CDR3 sequence (DNA): TGTGCCAGCAGCTTGCCCGGTGACCTCCGCCATGAGCAGTTCTTC. The variable domain in full, with the rest retrieved from reference TRBV5-4 and TRBJ2-1, is ETGVTQSPTHLIKTRGQQVTLRCSSQSGHNTVSWYQQALGQGPQFIFQYYREEENGRGNFPPRFSGLQFPNYSSELNVNALELDDSALYLCASSLPGDLRHEQFFGPGTRLTVL.

The sample holds many counts of this clonotype. The V call is TRBV29-1, the J call TRBJ1-1; TRBD1 aligns across 8 bases. Per the germline V gene, CDR1 is SQVTM and CDR2 is ANQGSEA. This CDR3 has 12 amino acids. With 7 bases clipped from V and 2 bases from J, the junction kept 3 bases outside the gene matches. The CDR3 DNA is TGCAGCGCTGACAGGGGAAACACTGAAGCTTTCTTT. As protein: CSADRGNTEAFF.

A note on this clonotype: One end of the junction is discordant with germline, which a read error may explain. This chain's CDR3 is CASRFTGASKQETQCF. The CDR3 DNA sequence: TGTGCCAGCAGATTTACCGGGGCTAGCAAACAAGAGACCCAGTGCTTC. The chain links TRBV7-3 to TRBJ2-5; D is perhaps TRBD1 or TRBD2 (5 bases each). The CDR3 loop spans 16 amino acids. Germline values: CDR1 SGHTA, CDR2 FQGTGA.

This clonotype occurred many times. The chain links TRBV6-6 to TRBJ2-3, with 11 bases fitting TRBD1. V shed 4 bases and J 3 bases; nucleotides not matched to a gene: 6. The CDR3 covers 16 residues. Germline V gene data show CDR1 as MNHNY and CDR2 as SVGAGI (reference sequence). The CDR3 DNA reads TGTGCCAGCAGTTTCGGGACAGGGGGATCGACAGATACGCAGTATTTT. Protein sequence: CASSFGTGGSTDTQYF.

This clonotype has ten or more counts. The V call is TRBV20-1, the J call TRBJ2-1; 7 bases align to TRBD2. Germline V gives CDR1 DFQATT, CDR2 SNEGSKA (reference sequence). Trimming removed 1 base from V and 0 bases from J; junction bases left unmatched: 9. This CDR3 is built from 17 residues. CDR3 residues: CSARALPRGISYNEQFF. For the CDR3, the DNA is TGCAGTGCTAGAGCTCTCCCGCGGGGGATCTCCTACAATGAGCAGTTCTTC.

On this clonotype itself: A clone one base away is much larger, so this may be a read error. The V and J genes are TRBV7-3 and TRBJ2-5, with no clear D. V lost 7 bases and J lost 4, with 16 bases in between. The CDR3 totals 14 residues. CDR1 SGHTA and CDR2 FQGTGA come from the germline V gene. The CDR3, as DNA: TGTGCCAGCATCCCTTTCGCCCGTGGAGAGACCCAGTACTTC. Encoded protein: CASIPFARGETQYF.

At least ten counts were recorded for this clonotype. The chain is built from TRBV7-9 and TRBJ1-2; the D is unclear. The CDR3 contains 14 residues. CDR1 is SEHNR and CDR2 is FQNEAQ in the germline V gene (reference sequence). V dropped 2 bases and J dropped 4 bases, with 11 bases sitting between them. The CDR3 reads CASSLNGLVYGYTF. The CDR3 DNA reads TGTGCCAGCAGCTTAAATGGGCTCGTCTATGGCTACACCTTC.

This clonotype was counted ten times or more. This rearrangement joins TRBV20-1 to TRBJ2-1; 11 nucleotides line up with TRBD1. CDR3 size: 15 residues. The germline CDR1 and CDR2 sequences are DFQATT and SNEGSKA (reference sequence). The trim removed 2 bases at V and 9 bases at J, leaving 9 bases unmatched. Here the CDR3 DNA reads TGCAGTGCTAGAATGGGGGGGACAGGGGGGTTTGAGCAGTTCTTC. Translated: CSARMGGTGGFEQFF.

The table lists this clonotype with many counts. This chain joins TRBV11-2 and TRBJ1-4; D perhaps matches TRBD1 (6 bases). This CDR3 spans 17 amino acids. Germline V gene lookup returns CDR1 SGHAT and CDR2 FQNNGV. Trimming left V 2 bases short and J 5 bases short, with 18 bases between. Here the CDR3 DNA reads TGTGCCAGCAGCTTAAGGGCCGGACAGCCAAGAAATGAAAAACTGTTTTTT. Its protein product is CASSLRAGQPRNEKLFF.

This clonotype was seen just once. A far larger clone is a single base away, which makes a read error likely. The chain combines TRBV7-2 with TRBJ2-7, with D maybe TRBD1 (6 bases). Trimming cost V 4 bases and J 0 bases, with 16 bases left between them. From germline, CDR1 is SGHTA and CDR2 FQGNSA. The CDR3 has 16 amino acids. In DNA, the CDR3 is TGTGCCAGCAGCTCTCAAGGGGGAGTAAACTCCTACGAGCAGTACTTC. It yields the protein CASSSQGGVNSYEQYF.

As concerns this clonotype: A much larger clone is a single base away; this may be a read error. The V and J genes are TRBV28 and TRBJ1-5; D unresolved. This CDR3 contains 14 residues. Germline V gene sequence: CDR1 MDHEN, CDR2 SYDVKM. V lost 5 bases, J lost 2 bases, and 10 bases lay in between. The CDR3 region has the DNA TGTGCCAGCAGTCTTAGGAGGGGCAATCAGCCCCAGCATTTT. This codes for CASSLRRGNQPQHF.

This clonotype has ten or more counts. The chain employs TRBV7-2 and TRBJ2-1; 12 bases are shared with TRBD2. V was clipped by 4 bases and J by 4 bases; unmatched bases: 2. Looked up from germline, CDR1 is SGHTA and CDR2 is FQGNSA. The CDR3 is 15 amino acids. CDR3 sequence reads: CASSSTSGGYNEQFF. Written as DNA, the CDR3 is TGTGCCAGCAGCTCGACTAGCGGGGGATACAATGAGCAGTTCTTC.

This clonotype was seen ten or more times. The V call is TRBV23-1, the J call TRBJ2-7; 7 bases align to TRBD1. TRBV23-1 is assigned to the ORF class and has an uncertain function. The CDR3 has 16 amino acids. The trim removed 7 bases at V and 0 bases at J, leaving 12 bases unmatched. The CDR3 protein is CASTNFRDSSSYEQYF. CDR3 nucleotides: TGCGCCAGCACCAACTTCCGGGACAGTTCCTCCTACGAGCAGTACTTC.

The J gene is TRBJ2-7, the V gene TRBV28; possible D gene TRBD1, 5 bases. CDR3 length equals 14 residues. Germline V gives CDR1 MDHEN, CDR2 SYDVKM. Trimming removed 1 base at V and 0 bases at J, with 7 bases between. The CDR3 spells CASSLFRDSYEQYF. The CDR3 nucleotides are TGTGCCAGCAGTTTATTCAGGGACTCCTACGAGCAGTACTTC.

In this sample, this clonotype turned up many times. This sequence joins TRBV6-1 and TRBJ2-3; TRBD1 aligns across 8 bases. The CDR3 runs to 15 residues. In germline, CDR1 is MNHNS, CDR2 SASEGT. J gave up 4 bases and V 4 bases, and 7 bases lay outside the gene matches. CDR3 nucleotide sequence: TGTGCCAGCAGTGTACAGGGGGATTCGTCAGATACGCAGTATTTT. Translated: CASSVQGDSSDTQYF.

This clonotype appeared many times. The chain recombines TRBV7-3 with TRBJ1-6; TRBD1 aligns across 9 bases. There are 15 residues in the CDR3. J was trimmed by 7 bases and V by 5 bases; bases with no gene match: 6. Germline V gene data show CDR1 as SGHTA and CDR2 as FQGTGA. In DNA, the CDR3 is TGTGCCAGCAGCCCCGGGACAGGGATCAATTCACCCCTCCACTTT. The encoded protein is CASSPGTGINSPLHF.

This clonotype was seen at least ten times. The rearrangement uses TRBV20-1 and TRBJ2-7; no clear D. V lost 5 bases and J 6 bases, leaving 8 bases between the germline ends. Germline-derived CDR1 and CDR2 are DFQATT and SNEGSKA (reference sequence). This CDR3 has 10 amino acids. CDR3 in amino acids: CSAYGREQYF. DNA of the CDR3: TGCAGTGCTTACGGTCGCGAGCAGTACTTC.

The chain uses TRBV4-1 and TRBJ1-3, with 8 bases matching TRBD1. This CDR3 comprises 17 residues. The V segment lost 8 bases and the J segment 0 bases; nucleotides outside the gene matches: 12. Germline loops: CDR1 MGHRA, CDR2 YSYEKL. The chain's CDR3 is CASAKNPTGGSGNTIYF. CDR3 nucleotides: TGCGCCAGCGCCAAAAACCCCACAGGGGGCTCTGGAAACACCATATATTTT.

The sample holds a few counts of this clonotype. Only one base separates this from a far larger clonotype, so it likely reflects a read error. The CDR3 end shows no conserved phenylalanine or tryptophan, and so a read error is likely. The chain recombines TRBV7-7 with TRBJ2-1, with a possible D match to TRBD1 (5 bases). Looked up from germline, CDR1 is SSHAT and CDR2 is FNYEAQ (reference sequence). The CDR3 is made up of 11 amino acids. Trimming took 4 bases from V and 7 from J, leaving 5 bases between them. The CDR3 sequence is CASSSGNEQFI. CDR3 DNA sequence: TGTGCCAGCAGCTCAGGGAATGAGCAGTTCATC.

This clonotype occurred many times. The gene calls are TRBV3-1 and TRBJ2-1, with TRBD2 identical over 10 bases. This CDR3 region has 15 residues. The V gene end was trimmed by 7 bases and the J gene end by 3 bases; junction bases not matched to a gene: 6. The germline gives CDR1 LGHDT, CDR2 YNNKEL (reference sequence). The CDR3 DNA sequence: TGTGCCAGCACCGCACTAGCGGGGAACTACAATGAGCAGTTCTTC. Its protein is CASTALAGNYNEQFF.